Listed here are 29 T cell receptor beta chains from one sample, sequenced in a study of T cell repertoires in cytomegalovirus infection. TCRdb redid the calling of the reads with MiXCR, one entry per CDR3 protein. The table lists around 110,000 distinct CDR3 sequences, around 10% of them singletons. Their recognized antigens are unknown. Sample: PBMCs, sequenced either directly or after in vitro stimulation (not recorded which). These receptors were taken from a human donor in good health (CMV status not recorded). Some clones in this sample may be carry-over from other donors' samples.

This clonotype appeared many times. The chain links TRBV7-6 to TRBJ1-5, with D tentatively TRBD1 (6 bases). The CDR3 covers 15 residues. Trimming removed 5 bases at V and 7 bases at J, with 18 bases between. Germline CDR1 SGHVS, CDR2 FNYEAQ. In nucleotides, the CDR3 is TGTGCCAGCAGCCCAGGGGTGGGGCACGGCCAGCCCCAGCATTTT. Translated, it gives CASSPGVGHGQPQHF.

This clonotype was observed many times. As DNA, the CDR3 is TGTGCCAGTTTCTTTGGGGCAGGGGTTGAGCAAGAGACCCAGTACTTC. It is translated as CASFFGAGVEQETQYF. The chain joins TRBV5-4 to TRBJ2-5; a weak D match, TRBD1 (6 bases). The V end was cut by 8 bases, the J end by 2 bases, with 22 bases between. Per the germline V gene, CDR1 is SGHNT and CDR2 is YYREEE (reference sequence). The CDR3 contains 16 residues. Based on the CDR3 plus reference TRBV5-4 and TRBJ2-5, the full variable domain is ETGVTQSPTHLIKTRGQQVTLRCSSQSGHNTVSWYQQALGQGPQFIFQYYREEENGRGNFPPRFSGLQFPNYSSELNVNALELDDSALYLCASFFGAGVEQETQYFGPGTRLLVL.

This clonotype appeared many times. This chain joins TRBV7-2 and TRBJ2-3; D might be TRBD1 or TRBD2, each matching 5 bases. V was trimmed by 2 bases and J by 0 bases, leaving 9 bases between them. CDR1 is SGHTA and CDR2 is FQGNSA in the germline V gene. The CDR3 contains 15 residues. This CDR3 reads CASSLMGPSTDTQYF. The CDR3 nucleotides are TGTGCCAGCAGCTTAATGGGACCCAGCACAGATACGCAGTATTTT.

This clonotype was recorded a few times. The V and J genes are TRBV6-2 or TRBV6-3 and TRBJ1-1, with D tentatively TRBD1 (5 bases). The CDR3 length is 15 residues. V shed 4 bases and J shed 0 bases, with 12 bases lying between them. Germline V gene lookup returns CDR1 MNHEY and CDR2 SVGEGT. CDR3 coding DNA: TGTGCCAGCAGTTCCATGGGGGGGATGAACACTGAAGCTTTCTTT. Translation: CASSSMGGMNTEAFF.

Turning to this clonotype: This may arise from a read error, as a much more abundant clone is one base away. CDR3: CANSLEGRYYGYTF. The DNA for the CDR3 is TGTGCCAACAGCTTAGAGGGCAGATACTATGGCTACACCTTC. V usage is TRBV7-2 and J usage is TRBJ1-2, with unresolved D. The CDR3 runs to 14 residues. Per the germline V gene, CDR1 is SGHTA and CDR2 is FQGNSA.

The rearrangement uses TRBV28 and TRBJ2-5; perhaps TRBD2 as D (6 bases). V was pared by 4 bases and J by 5 bases, with 11 bases between. The germline V gene encodes CDR1 MDHEN and CDR2 SYDVKM. This CDR3 region has 13 residues. The DNA for the CDR3 is TGTGCCAGCAGTTCCCAGGGAGGTGAGACCCAGTACTTC. The encoded protein is CASSSQGGETQYF.

This clonotype was counted a few times. The chain is built from TRBV5-1 and TRBJ2-1, with 8 bases aligning to TRBD2. CDR3 size: 14 residues. Trimming cost V 2 bases and J 9 bases; bases outside gene matches: 7. The V gene's germline CDR1 is SGHRS and CDR2 YFSETQ. The CDR3 DNA is TGCGCCAGCAGCTTAGATGGTAGCGGGGTTGAGCAGTTCTTC. It specifies CASSLDGSGVEQFF.

There are a few counts of this clonotype. V is TRBV18 and J is TRBJ2-3; no firm D call. Trimming left V 6 bases short and J 6 bases short, with 7 bases between. Per germline, CDR1 KGHSH and CDR2 LQKENI. This CDR3 spans 11 amino acids. For the CDR3, the DNA is TGTGCCAGCTCCACGACGGATACGCAGTATTTT. It yields the protein CASSTTDTQYF.

This clonotype was observed many times. The J gene is TRBJ2-3, the V gene TRBV15, with D possibly matching TRBD2 (6 bases). Germline CDR1 reads LNHNV; CDR2 reads YYDKDF (reference sequence). This CDR3 spans 14 amino acids. V was pared by 3 bases and J by 0 bases, with 7 bases between. The CDR3 DNA reads TGTGCCACCAGCAGTGGGGGGAGCACAGATACGCAGTATTTT. Translation: CATSSGGSTDTQYF.

This clonotype was detected only a few times. The chain has TRBV20-1 and TRBJ1-2; weak D call: TRBD1 (5 bases). Germline V gene sequence: CDR1 DFQATT, CDR2 SNEGSKA (reference sequence). This CDR3 is built from 15 residues. Trimming removed 0 bases at V and 2 bases at J, with 13 bases between. Here the CDR3 reads CSARDRGAGNYGYTF. The CDR3 nucleotides are TGCAGTGCTAGAGATCGCGGGGCAGGAAACTATGGCTACACCTTC.

This clonotype occurred many times. V gene TRBV5-8 combines with J gene TRBJ2-3; 10 bases align to TRBD2. There are 15 residues in the CDR3. The J segment lost 1 base and the V segment lost 4 bases, leaving 3 bases of the junction unmatched. CDR1 is SGHTS, CDR2 YDEGEE, per germline. The CDR3 DNA follows: TGTGCCAGCAGCCGGGGGACTAGCGGCACAGATACGCAGTATTTT. It encodes CASSRGTSGTDTQYF.

For this clonotype: A clone one base away is much larger, so this may be a read error. V usage is TRBV12-3 or TRBV12-4 and J usage is TRBJ1-1; 9 bases map to TRBD1. With 6 bases clipped from V and 1 base from J, the junction kept 3 bases outside the gene matches. The CDR3 length is 14 residues. The CDR3 here is CASSSQGANTEAFF. The CDR3 DNA follows: TGTGCCAGCAGCTCACAGGGGGCGAACACTGAAGCTTTCTTT.

This clonotype occurred many times. The chain couples TRBV19 to TRBJ2-1, with a weak D call TRBD1 (6 bases). This CDR3 spans 14 amino acids. Deletions cut 7 bases from V and 3 bases from J, with 13 bases between. Germline V gives CDR1 LNHDA, CDR2 SQIVND (reference sequence). This CDR3 reads CASKSPGVYNEQFF. The CDR3 DNA follows: TGTGCCAGTAAGTCCCCAGGGGTCTACAATGAGCAGTTCTTC.

This clonotype was picked up many times. V usage is TRBV5-1 and J usage is TRBJ2-1; D is ambiguous. Germline CDR1 and CDR2: SGHRS and YFSETQ. The CDR3 runs 14 residues. The V end was cut by 4 bases, the J end by 2 bases, with 10 bases between. CDR3 nucleotide sequence: TGCGCCAGCAGCCCGGCGGTAACCTACAATGAGCAGTTCTTC. It specifies CASSPAVTYNEQFF.

The gene calls are TRBV7-8 and TRBJ2-1; the match to TRBD2 covers 11 bases. CDR1 and CDR2 from the germline V gene are SGHVS and FQNEAQ. The V and J ends lost 3 bases and 14 bases, in that order; junction bases with no gene match: 12. CDR3 size: 15 residues. The DNA of the CDR3 is TGTGCCAGCAGCTTTCAGGGACTAGCGGCAGTGGAGAAGTTCTTC. It encodes CASSFQGLAAVEKFF.

There are many counts of this clonotype. The chain has TRBV4-1 and TRBJ1-2; no clear D gene. V gave up 0 bases and J gave up 6 bases, with 14 bases separating them. The CDR3 sequence is 15 residues long. CDR1 is MGHRA, CDR2 YSYEKL, per germline. CDR3 region: CASSQEERRADGYTF. The CDR3 nucleotides are TGCGCCAGCAGCCAAGAAGAGAGGAGGGCCGATGGCTACACCTTC.

This clonotype was observed at least ten times. The chain is built from TRBV4-1 and TRBJ2-4; 11 bases agree with TRBD2. CDR1 MGHRA and CDR2 YSYEKL come from the germline V gene. The V segment lost 1 base and the J segment 7 bases; nucleotides outside the gene matches: 9. This CDR3 comprises 17 residues. CDR3 residues: CASSQGGASGRRNIQYF. CDR3 bases: TGCGCCAGCAGCCAAGGGGGGGCTAGCGGGAGGAGGAACATTCAGTACTTC.

This clonotype was seen many times. The rearrangement links TRBV7-2 to TRBJ1-1; no reliable D call. Trimming pared 0 bases from V and 10 bases from J, leaving 9 bases between. Germline CDR1 reads SGHTA; CDR2 reads FQGNSA. The CDR3 loop spans 12 amino acids. CDR3 sequence: CASSLALQRAFF. The CDR3 DNA reads TGTGCCAGCAGCTTAGCGTTACAGCGAGCTTTCTTT. Full variable domain (outside the CDR3, taken from reference TRBV7-2 and TRBJ1-1): GAGVSQSPSNKVTEKGKDVELRCDPISGHTALYWYRQSLGQGLEFLIYFQGNSAPDKSGLPSDRFSAERTGGSVSTLTIQRTQQEDSAVYLCASSLALQRAFFGQGTRLTVV.

This clonotype was seen only a few times. The V gene is TRBV28, the J gene TRBJ2-5; 8 bases agree with TRBD2. Per germline, CDR1 MDHEN and CDR2 SYDVKM. This CDR3 comprises 17 residues. J lost 5 bases, V lost 6 bases, and 17 bases had no gene match. CDR3 nucleotide sequence: TGTGCCAGCAGCAAGCCCGCGGGACTAGGACTGGGGGAGACCCAGTACTTC. It is translated as CASSKPAGLGLGETQYF.

This clonotype was seen at least ten times. V gene TRBV4-1 combines with J gene TRBJ2-2; tentatively, D is TRBD1 (6 bases). With 1 base removed from V and 6 bases from J, the gap between germline ends came to 9 bases. Germline CDR1 and CDR2: MGHRA and YSYEKL. The CDR3 length is 14 residues. The chain's CDR3 is CASSQVKGAGELFF. CDR3 DNA sequence: TGCGCCAGCAGCCAAGTAAAGGGGGCCGGGGAGCTGTTTTTT.

This clonotype was counted ten times or more. V gene TRBV12-3 or TRBV12-4 combines with J gene TRBJ1-2; D not resolved. The length of the CDR3 is 14 residues. Deletions cut 7 bases from V and 5 bases from J, with 17 bases between. The CDR3 loop reads CASTPLGQSYGYTF. Here the CDR3 DNA reads TGTGCCAGCACTCCCTTAGGTCAGTCATATGGCTACACCTTC.

This clonotype occurred many times. The chain carries TRBV7-2 and TRBJ2-1; 16 nucleotides match TRBD2. This CDR3 comprises 18 residues. V was clipped by 5 bases and J by 8 bases; unmatched bases: 12. The V gene's germline CDR1 is SGHTA and CDR2 FQGNSA. This CDR3 reads CASSISPGLAGGPDEQFF. CDR3 sequence (DNA): TGTGCCAGCAGCATAAGCCCGGGACTAGCGGGAGGGCCGGATGAGCAGTTCTTC.

This clonotype was seen a handful of times. This rearrangement joins TRBV7-9 to TRBJ2-7, with 9 nucleotides matching TRBD2. This CDR3 is built from 15 residues. Germline V gene sequence: CDR1 SEHNR, CDR2 FQNEAQ (reference sequence). J was trimmed by 6 bases and V by 1 base; bases with no gene match: 7. DNA for the CDR3: TGTGCCAGCAGCTTAGTTTCCGCGGGAGGGGGCGAGCAGTACTTC. This sequence encodes CASSLVSAGGGEQYF.

The chain combines TRBV12-3 or TRBV12-4 with TRBJ1-5; D is ambiguous. This CDR3 has 13 residues. V lost 5 bases, J lost 7 bases, and 12 bases lay in between. Here the CDR3 DNA reads TGTGCCAGCAGTACAACAGAAAGGCAGCCCCAGCATTTT. This sequence encodes CASSTTERQPQHF.

This clonotype has at least ten counts. The CDR3 nucleotides read TGTGCCACCAGCCCAAGGTGGGGGCCGGGGTATAGCAATCAGCCCCAGCATTTT. The encoded protein is CATSPRWGPGYSNQPQHF. The V gene is TRBV15, the J gene TRBJ1-5; D is perhaps TRBD1 (6 bases). The CDR3 is made up of 18 amino acids. Germline lookup yields CDR1 LNHNV and CDR2 YYDKDF (reference sequence). The V end lost 5 bases, the J end lost 0 bases, and 20 bases lay between the germline ends. The entire variable domain, with the rest obtained from reference TRBV15 and TRBJ1-5, is as follows: DAMVIQNPRYQVTQFGKPVTLSCSQTLNHNVMYWYQQKSSQAPKLLFHYYDKDFNNEADTPDNFQSRRPNTSFCFLDIRSPGLGDTAMYLCATSPRWGPGYSNQPQHFGDGTRLSIL.

This clonotype was counted many times. The CDR3 spells CASSRTGGNEKLFF. Here the CDR3 DNA reads TGTGCCAGCAGCCGGACAGGGGGCAATGAAAAACTGTTTTTT. The chain has TRBV7-8 and TRBJ1-4; 11 bases line up with TRBD1. The CDR3 extends over 14 amino acids. With V trimmed by 5 bases and J by 5 bases, 1 base remained unmatched. Germline V gene data show CDR1 as SGHVS and CDR2 as FQNEAQ.

This chain connects TRBV6-6 to TRBJ1-1, with TRBD1 identical over 8 bases. V lost 7 bases, J lost 4 bases, and 11 bases stayed unmatched. Per germline, CDR1 MNHNY and CDR2 SVGAGI (reference sequence). This CDR3 is built from 15 residues. CDR3 sequence: CASTPTGEGGTEAFF. The CDR3 coding sequence is TGTGCCAGCACCCCGACAGGGGAAGGCGGCACTGAAGCTTTCTTT.

This clonotype was detected only a few times. The chain employs TRBV29-1 and TRBJ2-7, with 11 bases that match TRBD1. Germline trimming cut 5 bases from V and 2 bases from J; bases unmatched to any gene: 8. Germline V lookup: CDR1 SQVTM, CDR2 ANQGSEA. The CDR3 consists of 15 residues. The CDR3 protein is CSVPGQGGGPYEQYF. The CDR3 coding sequence is TGCAGCGTTCCGGGACAGGGGGGGGGCCCCTACGAGCAGTACTTC.

This clonotype was found many times. This chain connects TRBV11-2 to TRBJ2-3; D is tentatively TRBD1 or TRBD2 (5 bases each). The CDR3 spans 15 residues. V was clipped by 5 bases and J by 3 bases, with 15 bases between them. Germline V gene data show CDR1 as SGHAT and CDR2 as FQNNGV. CDR3 DNA sequence: TGTGCCAGCAGCCTTACCGGGACCCAGACAGATACGCAGTATTTT. Translating it yields CASSLTGTQTDTQYF. Looking up the rest from reference TRBV11-2 and TRBJ2-3 gives the full variable domain: EAGVAQSPRYKIIEKRQSVAFWCNPISGHATLYWYQQILGQGPKLLIQFQNNGVVDDSQLPKDRFSAERLKGVDSTLKIQPAKLEDSAVYLCASSLTGTQTDTQYFGPGTRLTVL.